The rows below give T cell receptor beta chains drawn from one sample of a study of T-cell memory formation after mild COVID-19. TCRdb re-derived calls from the 5' RACE reads in MiXCR, one entry per CDR3 protein. The sample has around 450,000 distinct CDR3 sequences; approximately 24% are singletons. The specimen sequenced was PBMCs or a T cell subset sorted from them (not recorded which). These receptors all come from an adult woman who had mild COVID-19 (a few samples of this study predate the infection). Cell type and time point are not known. Both conserved end residues are part of each CDR3. Each record gives: CDR3 DNA, CDR3 protein, clone size, J gene, D gene, V gene. A D gene is named only where the DNA matches it firmly. Expanded clones get a size class; other rows say once, few or many, or leave the size out.

CDR3 DNA: TGTGCCACCCGACAGGGACTCGACAATGAGCAGTTCTTC
CDR3 protein: CATRQGLDNEQFF
clone size: .
J gene: TRBJ2-1
D gene: .
V gene: TRBV18

CDR3 DNA: TGTGCCAGCATTCTCGAGACAGGGTCGGCTGAAGCTTTCTTT
CDR3 protein: CASILETGSAEAFF
clone size: few
J gene: TRBJ1-1
D gene: TRBD1
V gene: TRBV2

CDR3 DNA: TGTGCCAGCAGCTTAGGAGAGGGGGTTGGTCAGCCCCAGCATTTT
CDR3 protein: CASSLGEGVGQPQHF
clone size: few
J gene: TRBJ1-5
D gene: .
V gene: TRBV7-9

CDR3 DNA: TGTGCCTGGACCCGGGTAGACAGTCAGTTTGGTGGAAACACCATATATTTT
CDR3 protein: CAWTRVDSQFGGNTIYF
clone size: few
J gene: TRBJ1-3
D gene: .
V gene: TRBV30

CDR3 DNA: TGTGCCAGCAGCTTAGGGGTCGGAGGATCCCCCGGGGAGCTGTTTTTT
CDR3 protein: CASSLGVGGSPGELFF
clone size: .
J gene: TRBJ2-2
D gene: .
V gene: TRBV11-3

CDR3 DNA: TGCGCCAGCAGCCAAGATTTAGAAGGCTACACCTTC
CDR3 protein: CASSQDLEGYTF
clone size: many
J gene: TRBJ1-2
D gene: .
V gene: TRBV4-1

CDR3 DNA: TGCGCCAGCAGCTTCCGGCCAGGGGGCGAGAGTGCCTACGAGCAGTACTTC
CDR3 protein: CASSFRPGGESAYEQYF
clone size: few
J gene: TRBJ2-7
D gene: TRBD1
V gene: TRBV5-1

CDR3 DNA: TGTGCCACCAGCAGAGATGGAAGGGGGGCCTACGAGCAGTACTTC
CDR3 protein: CATSRDGRGAYEQYF
clone size: .
J gene: TRBJ2-7
D gene: .
V gene: TRBV15

CDR3 DNA: TGTGCCAGTAGTGTAGAAGACAGATACACTGAAGCTTTCTTT
CDR3 protein: CASSVEDRYTEAFF
clone size: .
J gene: TRBJ1-1
D gene: .
V gene: TRBV19

CDR3 DNA: TGTGCCAGCAGTTTACTCGCAGGGAAGGGCGGCTACACCTTC
CDR3 protein: CASSLLAGKGGYTF
clone size: .
J gene: TRBJ1-2
D gene: .
V gene: TRBV27

CDR3 DNA: TGTGCCAGCTCACCCGAGGCTGGGGTCGATGAGACCCAGTACTTC
CDR3 protein: CASSPEAGVDETQYF
clone size: few
J gene: TRBJ2-5
D gene: .
V gene: TRBV18

CDR3 DNA: TGTGCCACCAGTGAGGGATTCCGGGACTCGAAGTTCTTC
CDR3 protein: CATSEGFRDSKFF
clone size: .
J gene: TRBJ2-1
D gene: .
V gene: TRBV24-1

CDR3 DNA: TGCGCCAGCAGCTGGACAACTAGCACAGATACGCAGTATTTT
CDR3 protein: CASSWTTSTDTQYF
clone size: .
J gene: TRBJ2-3
D gene: .
V gene: TRBV5-1

CDR3 DNA: TGTGCCAGCAGCTACCTAGCGGGAGAGGCGAACACCGTGGAGCTGTTTTTT
CDR3 protein: CASSYLAGEANTVELFF
clone size: .
J gene: TRBJ2-2
D gene: TRBD2
V gene: TRBV7-9

CDR3 DNA: TGCGCCAGCAGCCAAGATCTAGGTAGCGGGAGGCCCGGGGAGCAGTACTTC
CDR3 protein: CASSQDLGSGRPGEQYF
clone size: .
J gene: TRBJ2-7
D gene: TRBD2
V gene: TRBV4-3

CDR3 DNA: TGTGCCACCAAAGAGACCCAGTACTTC
CDR3 protein: CATKETQYF
clone size: .
J gene: TRBJ2-5
D gene: .
V gene: TRBV2

CDR3 DNA: TGTGCCAGCAGCCCTCAGGACAGGACGAAAAGCACAGATACGCAGTATTTT
CDR3 protein: CASSPQDRTKSTDTQYF
clone size: .
J gene: TRBJ2-3
D gene: TRBD1
V gene: TRBV4-2

CDR3 DNA: TGCGCCAGCAGTTCTGGGACAGGGGGCGTCGGAGAGACCCAGTACTTC
CDR3 protein: CASSSGTGGVGETQYF
clone size: .
J gene: TRBJ2-5
D gene: TRBD1
V gene: TRBV5-1

CDR3 DNA: TGTGCCAGCAGCCCCGCCCTGGGGGGGCACGGCACCGGGGAGCTGTTTTTT
CDR3 protein: CASSPALGGHGTGELFF
clone size: few
J gene: TRBJ2-2
D gene: .
V gene: TRBV6-5

CDR3 DNA: TGTGCCAGCAGCTTAGGGCTAGCTACAGATACGCAGTATTTT
CDR3 protein: CASSLGLATDTQYF
clone size: many
J gene: TRBJ2-3
D gene: .
V gene: TRBV7-2

CDR3 DNA: TGTGCCAGCAGCTTGCCCACATGGGACAGGCTTACCTACGAGCAGTACTTC
CDR3 protein: CASSLPTWDRLTYEQYF
clone size: few
J gene: TRBJ2-7
D gene: TRBD1
V gene: TRBV7-9

CDR3 DNA: TGTGCCAGCAGCTTAGGGTCTAACACTTACAATGAGCAGTTCTTC
CDR3 protein: CASSLGSNTYNEQFF
clone size: .
J gene: TRBJ2-1
D gene: .
V gene: TRBV7-2

CDR3 DNA: TGCAGTGCTAGTGGGGCCTCTGATAGCAATCAGCCCCAGCATTTT
CDR3 protein: CSASGASDSNQPQHF
clone size: .
J gene: TRBJ1-5
D gene: .
V gene: TRBV20-1

CDR3 DNA: TGTGCCAGCAGCTTAGCGCCAGGGGCGATGACTGAAGCTTTCTTT
CDR3 protein: CASSLAPGAMTEAFF
clone size: few
J gene: TRBJ1-1
D gene: .
V gene: TRBV7-8

CDR3 DNA: TGTGCCAGCAGTTTTAGCGGGGGGGCAACAGATACGCAGTATTTT
CDR3 protein: CASSFSGGATDTQYF
clone size: few
J gene: TRBJ2-3
D gene: TRBD2
V gene: TRBV12-3/TRBV12-4

CDR3 DNA: TGCGCCAGCAGCTTGAAGGTCCCGGATACGCAGTATTTT
CDR3 protein: CASSLKVPDTQYF
clone size: .
J gene: TRBJ2-3
D gene: .
V gene: TRBV5-1

CDR3 DNA: TGTGCCAGCAGGGCCCTGGGAGGGAACACCGGGGAGCTGTTTTTT
CDR3 protein: CASRALGGNTGELFF
clone size: .
J gene: TRBJ2-2
D gene: .
V gene: TRBV6-1

CDR3 DNA: TGTGCCAGCAGTTTCAGGGAGGATCAGCCCCAGCATTTT
CDR3 protein: CASSFREDQPQHF
clone size: few
J gene: TRBJ1-5
D gene: .
V gene: TRBV27

CDR3 DNA: TGTGCCAGCAGCCCTGACGGGGTTGGGGGTGGAAACACCATATATTTT
CDR3 protein: CASSPDGVGGGNTIYF
clone size: .
J gene: TRBJ1-3
D gene: .
V gene: TRBV9

CDR3 DNA: TGCAGTACTTCCGGTGGAGGGGACGAGCAGTACTTC
CDR3 protein: CSTSGGGDEQYF
clone size: few
J gene: TRBJ2-7
D gene: .
V gene: TRBV20-1

CDR3 DNA: TGTGCCAGCAGAGAGACTAGCGGGAGTCCCGGGGAGCTGTTTTTT
CDR3 protein: CASRETSGSPGELFF
clone size: .
J gene: TRBJ2-2
D gene: TRBD2
V gene: TRBV6-6

CDR3 DNA: TGCGCCAGCAGCTCGGGACAACCGAACACTGAAGCTTTCTTT
CDR3 protein: CASSSGQPNTEAFF
clone size: many
J gene: TRBJ1-1
D gene: .
V gene: TRBV5-1

CDR3 DNA: TGTGCCAGCAGTTATACCGGGACTGGGTCCTACAATGAGCAGTTCTTC
CDR3 protein: CASSYTGTGSYNEQFF
clone size: .
J gene: TRBJ2-1
D gene: .
V gene: TRBV6-5

CDR3 DNA: TGTGCCAGCAGCCCGAGGGCCAGGGGTACGCAGTATTTT
CDR3 protein: CASSPRARGTQYF
clone size: many
J gene: TRBJ2-3
D gene: .
V gene: TRBV4-2

CDR3 DNA: TGCGCCAGCAGCATAGGACCGCCCTGGGGTGAGCAGTTCTTC
CDR3 protein: CASSIGPPWGEQFF
clone size: .
J gene: TRBJ2-1
D gene: .
V gene: TRBV5-1

CDR3 DNA: TGTGCCAGCAGCCACGACCGCAATCAGCCCCAGCATTTT
CDR3 protein: CASSHDRNQPQHF
clone size: few
J gene: TRBJ1-5
D gene: .
V gene: TRBV11-3

CDR3 DNA: TGTGCCAGCAGCGACTCCGGGGGTGCGAAGACCCAGTACTTC
CDR3 protein: CASSDSGGAKTQYF
clone size: few
J gene: TRBJ2-5
D gene: .
V gene: TRBV5-6

CDR3 DNA: TGTGCCAGCAGCTTACCTAGCGGGGCCACAGATACGCAGTATTTT
CDR3 protein: CASSLPSGATDTQYF
clone size: few
J gene: TRBJ2-3
D gene: TRBD2
V gene: TRBV7-2

CDR3 DNA: TGCGCCAGCAGCCAAGGGACAGGGGTCAACTATGGCTACACCTTC
CDR3 protein: CASSQGTGVNYGYTF
clone size: .
J gene: TRBJ1-2
D gene: TRBD1
V gene: TRBV4-1

CDR3 DNA: TGTGCCAGCAGCTCAACTACCTATACAGGGGGCAAGGGTCCCGGGGAGCTGTTTTTT
CDR3 protein: CASSSTTYTGGKGPGELFF
clone size: .
J gene: TRBJ2-2
D gene: TRBD1
V gene: TRBV7-8

CDR3 DNA: TGTGCCAGCAGCCAGACCGGGACAGGAATATTCGAGCAGTACTTC
CDR3 protein: CASSQTGTGIFEQYF
clone size: many
J gene: TRBJ2-7
D gene: TRBD1
V gene: TRBV4-2

CDR3 DNA: TGTGCCAGCAGCCACCCCGGGACAGGGGGTAATGAGCAGTTCTTC
CDR3 protein: CASSHPGTGGNEQFF
clone size: .
J gene: TRBJ2-1
D gene: TRBD1
V gene: TRBV6-5